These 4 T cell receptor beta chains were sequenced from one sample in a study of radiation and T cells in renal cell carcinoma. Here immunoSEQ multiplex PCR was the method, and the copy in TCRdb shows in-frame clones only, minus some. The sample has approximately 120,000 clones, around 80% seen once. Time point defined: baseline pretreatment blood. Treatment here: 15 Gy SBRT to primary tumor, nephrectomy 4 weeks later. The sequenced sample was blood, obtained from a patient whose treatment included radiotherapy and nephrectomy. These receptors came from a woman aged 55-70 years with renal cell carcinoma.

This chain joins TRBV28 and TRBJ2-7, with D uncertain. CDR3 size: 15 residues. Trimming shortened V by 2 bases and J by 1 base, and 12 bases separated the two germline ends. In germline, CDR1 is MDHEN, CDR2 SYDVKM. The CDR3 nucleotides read TGTGCCAGCAGTTTAAGGGTGAAGGGATCCTACGAGCAGTACTTC. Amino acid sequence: CASSLRVKGSYEQYF.

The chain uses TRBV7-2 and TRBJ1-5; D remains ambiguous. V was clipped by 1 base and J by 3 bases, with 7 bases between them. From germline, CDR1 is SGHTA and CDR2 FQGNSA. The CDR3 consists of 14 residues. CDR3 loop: CASSLGAVNQPQHF. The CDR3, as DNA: TGTGCCAGCAGCTTAGGGGCAGTCAATCAGCCCCAGCATTTT.

DNA for the CDR3: TGTGCCAGCAGTGTGTCCACGGAGACCCAGTACTTC. Translation: CASSVSTETQYF. The V and J genes are TRBV2 and TRBJ2-5; D gene ambiguous. CDR3 size: 12 residues. Per the germline V gene, CDR1 is SNHLY and CDR2 is FYNNEI. Trimming pared 4 bases from V and 5 bases from J, leaving 8 bases between.

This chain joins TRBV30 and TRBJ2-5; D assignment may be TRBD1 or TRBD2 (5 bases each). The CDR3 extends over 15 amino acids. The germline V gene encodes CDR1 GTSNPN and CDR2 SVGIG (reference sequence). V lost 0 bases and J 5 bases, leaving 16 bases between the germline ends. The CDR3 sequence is CAWSVGATEWETQYF. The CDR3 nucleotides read TGTGCCTGGAGTGTCGGGGCCACAGAATGGGAGACCCAGTACTTC.